A selection of T cell receptor beta chains follows, all from one sample in a study of a mutant IDH1 vaccine in newly diagnosed glioma. No antigen is known for these receptors. TCRdb's copy holds only in-frame clones and misses some; the assay was immunoSEQ multiplex PCR. The profile shows 35,000 to 50,000 clones, roughly 92% of them singletons. This sample comprised PBMCs, obtained from a glioma patient whose treatment included an IDH1 peptide vaccine. The origin of the receptors is a man aged 45 to 65 with glioma. The CDR3 runs from the conserved cysteine through the conserved F or W. The order of the fields is D gene, V gene, clone size, J gene, CDR3 DNA, CDR3 protein. A D gene is named only where the DNA matches it firmly. Clone size is stated in some rows and not others, as once, few, many or a class when expanded.

TRBD1	TRBV7-2	NA	TRBJ2-5	TGTGCCAGCAGCTTAGGCCAGGGGGCCCAAGAGACCCAGTACTTC	CASSLGQGAQETQYF
NA	TRBV13	NA	TRBJ2-1	TGTGCCAGCAGGGGATACAATGAGCAGTTCTTC	CASRGYNEQFF
TRBD1	TRBV18	NA	TRBJ2-7	TGTGCCAGCTCAAGACAGGGCTCCTACGAGCAGTACTTC	CASSRQGSYEQYF
NA	TRBV5-1	NA	TRBJ1-2	TGCGCCAGCAGTTTCCTTGGGACTGGCTCGGAGGGCTACACCTTC	CASSFLGTGSEGYTF
TRBD1	TRBV15	NA	TRBJ2-2	TGTGCCACCAGCAGATCGCCGGGGACAGGGTCCACCGGGGAGCTGTTTTTT	CATSRSPGTGSTGELFF
TRBD2	TRBV7-9	NA	TRBJ2-5	TGTGCCAGCAGCCCGACATACCCGGGACTAGCGGGAGATCAAGAGACCCAGTACTTC	CASSPTYPGLAGDQETQYF
TRBD2	TRBV15	NA	TRBJ2-7	TGTGCCACCAGCAGGACGCCGGGACTAGCGACATCGGAGAGGATAGAGCAGTACTTC	CATSRTPGLATSERIEQYF
NA	TRBV9	few	TRBJ1-3	TGTGCCAGCACCCCCTTCGGGAGCATCTCTGGAAACACCATATATTTT	CASTPFGSISGNTIYF
NA	TRBV5-4	NA	TRBJ2-5	TGTGCCAGCAGCTTGCAGGGCAGGGAGACCCAGTACTTC	CASSLQGRETQYF
NA	TRBV6-1	NA	TRBJ1-1	TGTGCCAGCAGTCCACGCACCGGGACGAACACTGAAGCTTTCTTT	CASSPRTGTNTEAFF
NA	TRBV19	NA	TRBJ2-5	TGTGCCAGTAGTATAGGAGATATTGGGGGGACGGAGACCCAGTACTTC	CASSIGDIGGTETQYF
NA	TRBV27	NA	TRBJ2-1	TGTGCCAGCAGTTTAAGCGTGACAGATTACTACAATGAGCAGTTCTTC	CASSLSVTDYYNEQFF
NA	TRBV9	NA	TRBJ1-2	TGTGCCAGCAGCGCCGGGACACTCGGGCCGTATGGCTACACCTTC	CASSAGTLGPYGYTF
TRBD1	TRBV27	NA	TRBJ2-5	TGTGCCAGCAGTTTAGGCAGGGGGCGCAAAGAGACCCAGTACTTC	CASSLGRGRKETQYF
NA	TRBV7-2	NA	TRBJ1-2	TGTGCCAGCAGCTTAGGGAACTATGGCTACACCTTC	CASSLGNYGYTF
NA	TRBV30	NA	TRBJ1-6	TGTGCCTGCGGGCGCGGTAATTCACCCCTCCACTTT	CACGRGNSPLHF
NA	TRBV2	NA	TRBJ1-4	TGTGCCAGCGAGGAGGCTAATGAAAAACTGTTTTTT	CASEEANEKLFF
NA	TRBV6-5	NA	TRBJ2-7	TGTGCCAGCAGTTACCTTTACCGGGACGAGCAGTACTTC	CASSYLYRDEQYF
NA	TRBV18	NA	TRBJ1-1	TGTGCCAGCTCACCCTCGGACGGGAACACTGAAGCTTTCTTT	CASSPSDGNTEAFF
TRBD1	TRBV9	NA	TRBJ1-6	TGTGCCAGCAGCGTAGGACAGGGCTCTAATTCACCCCTCCACTTT	CASSVGQGSNSPLHF
NA	TRBV7-3	NA	TRBJ1-1	TGTGCCAGCAGCTTATCCCAGAACACTGAAGCTTTCTTT	CASSLSQNTEAFF
NA	TRBV6-5	NA	TRBJ1-1	TGTGCCAGCAGTAACAGGGTCGGGGTGTCTGAAGCTTTCTTT	CASSNRVGVSEAFF
NA	TRBV21-1	NA	TRBJ1-2	TGTGCCAGCAGCAAAGTAATTGCTCACTATGGCTACACCTTC	CASSKVIAHYGYTF
NA	TRBV4-1	once	TRBJ1-5	TGCGCCAGCAGCCCAGGAGGACGGCGCCTTGATCAGCCCCAGCATTTT	CASSPGGRRLDQPQHF
TRBD2	TRBV29-1	NA	TRBJ2-7	TGCAGCGTCGGGAGCGGGGGTGTTCAGTACTTC	CSVGSGGVQYF
TRBD1	TRBV4-2	NA	TRBJ1-6	TGTGCCAGCAGCCAAGGGGGACAGGATAATTCACCCCTCCACTTT	CASSQGGQDNSPLHF
TRBD1	TRBV28	NA	TRBJ2-7	TGTGCCAGCAACGGACAGGGGAGCTCCTACGAGCAGTACTTC	CASNGQGSSYEQYF
TRBD2	TRBV29-1	few	TRBJ2-5	TGCAGCGTTACTGCGGGAGAGGAGACCCAGTACTTC	CSVTAGEETQYF
TRBD1	TRBV27	NA	TRBJ1-2	TGTGCCAGCAGGGAGACAGGGGGGGTTAACTATGGCTACACCTTC	CASRETGGVNYGYTF
TRBD1	TRBV19	NA	TRBJ1-5	TGTGCCAGTGGGAGGGGACAGGGGATAAGTCAGCCCCAGCATTTT	CASGRGQGISQPQHF
TRBD2	TRBV10-3	NA	TRBJ2-1	TGTGCCATCAGTGAATTGACTAGCTCTATGGTTGATGAGCAGTTCTTC	CAISELTSSMVDEQFF
TRBD1	TRBV4-3	NA	TRBJ2-4	TGCGCCAGCAGCCAAGAGGTGCAGGGGGCGCTAGACATTCAGTACTTC	CASSQEVQGALDIQYF
NA	TRBV10-3	NA	TRBJ1-4	TGTGCCATCTCCAAGGACAGCCCTAATGAAAAACTGTTTTTT	CAISKDSPNEKLFF
TRBD1	TRBV9	once	TRBJ2-5	TGTGCCAGCAGCGCCGGACAGGGGGGAGAGACCCAGTACTTC	CASSAGQGGETQYF
NA	TRBV11-1	NA	TRBJ2-5	TGTGCCAGCAGCCCGGGGCGGGGCCAAGAGACCCAGTACTTC	CASSPGRGQETQYF
TRBD2	TRBV5-8	NA	TRBJ2-5	TGTGCCAGCAGCTCAGGACTAGCGGGAGGCGAGACCCAGTACTTC	CASSSGLAGGETQYF
TRBD1	TRBV6-6	NA	TRBJ1-3	TGTGCCAGCATTGACAGGGATGGTAGAAACACCATATATTTT	CASIDRDGRNTIYF
TRBD1	TRBV6-1	NA	TRBJ2-7	TGTGCCAGCAGTGAATCCCCCCTCGGACAGGGGTCCTACGAGCAGTACTTC	CASSESPLGQGSYEQYF
TRBD1	TRBV5-4	NA	TRBJ1-1	TGTGCCAGCAGCGCAGGACAGGTCATGAACACTGAAGCTTTCTTT	CASSAGQVMNTEAFF
NA	TRBV21-1	once	TRBJ2-1	TGTGCCAGCAGCGAAACAGGTGAGCAGTTCTTC	CASSETGEQFF
TRBD1	TRBV4-1	NA	TRBJ2-2	TGCGCCAGCAGCCAAGTTGGGACAGTGAACACCGGGGAGCTGTTTTTT	CASSQVGTVNTGELFF
TRBD2	TRBV27	NA	TRBJ2-7	TGTGCCAGCAACCCGAGACTAGCGGGAGGTGTGCACGAGCAGTACTTC	CASNPRLAGGVHEQYF
NA	TRBV7-6	NA	TRBJ2-2	TGTGCCAGCAGCTTAGGGGCCCTTGGGGCCGGGGAGCTGTTTTTT	CASSLGALGAGELFF
TRBD1	TRBV27	NA	TRBJ1-5	TGTGCCAGCAGTTTATCGTGGACAGGGGCTAGCAATCAGCCCCAGCATTTT	CASSLSWTGASNQPQHF
TRBD1	TRBV4-1	NA	TRBJ2-5	TGCGCCAGCAGCTTACGGGACAGCTTCCAAGAGACCCAGTACTTC	CASSLRDSFQETQYF